The present TCR beta chain was sequenced within a study of CD8+ T cells in alopecia areata. cDNA reverse transcribed from extracted RNA served as the sequencing template. Here immunoSEQ multiplex PCR was the method, and the copy in TCRdb shows in-frame clones only, minus some. Here the sample spans about 120,000 clones, more than 40% being singletons. Germline CDR1 reads MNHEY; CDR2 reads SVGAGI. J lost 13 bases, V lost 4 bases, and 10 bases had no gene match. The CDR3 totals 14 residues. The chain combines TRBV6-5 with TRBJ1-6; TRBD1 matches at 7 bases. The TCR was taken from a human donor with alopecia areata. The specimen comprised CD8+ T cells sorted from blood, sampled at week 0. CDR3 sequence (DNA): TGTGCCAGCAGTTGGCCAGGGGGTTCGTCGCCCCTCCACTTT. It encodes CASSWPGGSSPLHF.